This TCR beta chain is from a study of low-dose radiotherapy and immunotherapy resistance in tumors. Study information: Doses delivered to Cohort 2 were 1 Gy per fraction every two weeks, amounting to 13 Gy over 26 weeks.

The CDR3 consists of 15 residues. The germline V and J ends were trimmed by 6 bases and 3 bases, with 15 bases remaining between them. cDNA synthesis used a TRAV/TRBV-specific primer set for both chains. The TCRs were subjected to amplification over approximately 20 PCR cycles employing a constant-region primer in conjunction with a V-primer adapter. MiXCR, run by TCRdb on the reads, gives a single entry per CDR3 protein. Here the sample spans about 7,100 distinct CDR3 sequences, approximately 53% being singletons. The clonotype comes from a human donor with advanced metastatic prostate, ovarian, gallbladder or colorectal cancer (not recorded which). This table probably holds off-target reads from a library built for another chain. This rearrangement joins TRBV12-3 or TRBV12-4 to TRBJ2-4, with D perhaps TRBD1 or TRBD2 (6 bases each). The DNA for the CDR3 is TGTGCCAGCAGCCCTCCCGGAGGGGGCAAAAACATTCAGTACTTC. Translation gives CASSPPGGGKNIQYF.